This T cell receptor beta chain was captured in a study of human T cells and chemical hapten exposure. Study at large: Small pooled library volume differences chiefly drove per-sample TCR yield variation.

The table lists this clonotype with many counts. Time point given: patch test 1, 2 weeks after DPC sensitization. This sample's treatment: therapeutic diphenylcyclopropenone sensitization with weekly scalp DPC. In TCRdb, the RACE reads were re-called with MiXCR into one record per CDR3 protein. The sample holds some 91,000 distinct CDR3 sequences, approximately 13% seen once. The CDR3 covers 14 residues. Germline V CDR1 and CDR2: LNHDA, SQIVND (reference sequence). V was pared by 5 bases and J by 2 bases, with 12 bases between. The input for sequencing was whole blood, taken in connection with sensitization to the hapten diphenylcyclopropenone (DPC). The V call is TRBV19, the J call TRBJ1-2; D might be TRBD1 (6 bases). The sequence was obtained from a woman in her thirties or forties with alopecia areata. Some clones in this sample may be carry-over from other donors' samples. CDR3 DNA sequence: TGTGCCAGTAGTCTGCAACAGGGAAACTATGGCTACACCTTC. It specifies CASSLQQGNYGYTF.